This T cell receptor (beta chain) was recovered during a study of blood T cell repertoires in COVID-19. Overall study: Both acute and convalescent COVID-19 samples were obtained from the United States, Italy and Spain. T cells, B-cell-depleted T cells, or PBMCs supplied cDNA or gDNA.

Original processing notes: Reference gene primer amplification gave nucleated cell count estimates. Clones were read by immunoSEQ multiplex PCR, and TCRdb kept only the in-frame ones, dropping some. The DNA gave D and trimming, while V, J and clone size come from that table. Of 200,000 to 250,000 clones in the sample, under 90% were seen once. Sequencing was done on a sample of peripheral blood. The sequence derives from a woman in her sixties or seventies who had recovered from COVID-19.

Here the CDR3 DNA reads TGCGCCAGCAGCTTTCGGGGGACGGGGTCACCCCTCCACTTT. This sequence encodes CASSFRGTGSPLHF. This chain connects TRBV5-1 to TRBJ1-6; possible D gene TRBD1, 5 bases. The CDR3 is 14 residues long. The V gene lost 2 bases and the J gene lost 10 bases, with 13 bases spanning the gap. In germline, CDR1 is SGHRS, CDR2 YFSETQ.